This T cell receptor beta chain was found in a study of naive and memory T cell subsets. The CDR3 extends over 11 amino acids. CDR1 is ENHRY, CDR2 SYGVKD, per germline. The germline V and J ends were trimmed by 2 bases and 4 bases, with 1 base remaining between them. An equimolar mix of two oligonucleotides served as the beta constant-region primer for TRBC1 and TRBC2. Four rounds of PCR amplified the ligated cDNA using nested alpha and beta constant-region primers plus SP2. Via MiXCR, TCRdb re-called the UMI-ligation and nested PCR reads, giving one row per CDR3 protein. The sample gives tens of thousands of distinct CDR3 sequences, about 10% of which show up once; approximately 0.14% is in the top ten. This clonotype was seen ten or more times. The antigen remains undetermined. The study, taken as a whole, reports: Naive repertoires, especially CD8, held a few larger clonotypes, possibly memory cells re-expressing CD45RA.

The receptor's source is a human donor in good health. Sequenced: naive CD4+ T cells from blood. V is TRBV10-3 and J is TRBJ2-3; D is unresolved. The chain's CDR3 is CAISEADTQYF. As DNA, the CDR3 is TGTGCCATCAGTGAGGCAGATACGCAGTATTTT.